The clone carrying this TCR beta chain came up a few times. The target antigen is unknown. The data are from a study of T-cell memory formation after mild COVID-19. Study-level findings and limits: Pre-infection memory showed some responding clones, and this suggested that cross-reactive memory joined. Contracting clones from day 15 to 85 showed balanced CD4/CD8; later expanders favored CD4+.

Trimming cost V 2 bases and J 3 bases, with 2 bases left between them. The V gene's germline CDR1 is MNHEY and CDR2 SVGEGT. CDR3 size: 12 residues. A single record per CDR3 protein comes from TCRdb applying MiXCR to the 5' RACE reads. Of about 350,000 distinct CDR3 sequences in the sample, roughly 15% were seen once. The specimen sequenced was PBMCs or a T cell subset sorted from them (not recorded which). This clonotype was sampled from a man between 18 and 29 years old who had mild COVID-19 (a few samples of this study predate the infection). Cell type and time point are not known. J is TRBJ2-1 and V is TRBV6-2 or TRBV6-3; D uncertain. CDR3 in amino acids: CASSYGYNEQFF. The CDR3 DNA reads TGTGCCAGCAGTTACGGCTACAATGAGCAGTTCTTC.